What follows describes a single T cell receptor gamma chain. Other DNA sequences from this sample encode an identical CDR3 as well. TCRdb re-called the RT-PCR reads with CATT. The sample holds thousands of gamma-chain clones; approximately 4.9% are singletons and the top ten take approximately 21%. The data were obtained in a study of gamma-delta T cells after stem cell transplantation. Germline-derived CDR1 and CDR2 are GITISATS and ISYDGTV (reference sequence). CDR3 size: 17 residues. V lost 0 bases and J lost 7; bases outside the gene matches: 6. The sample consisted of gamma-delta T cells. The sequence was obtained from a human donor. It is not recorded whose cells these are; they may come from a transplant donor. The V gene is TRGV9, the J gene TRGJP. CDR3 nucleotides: TGTGCCTTGTGGGAGGTGCAACGTGAGTTGGGCAAAAAAATCAAGGTATTT. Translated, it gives CALWEVQRELGKKIKVF.